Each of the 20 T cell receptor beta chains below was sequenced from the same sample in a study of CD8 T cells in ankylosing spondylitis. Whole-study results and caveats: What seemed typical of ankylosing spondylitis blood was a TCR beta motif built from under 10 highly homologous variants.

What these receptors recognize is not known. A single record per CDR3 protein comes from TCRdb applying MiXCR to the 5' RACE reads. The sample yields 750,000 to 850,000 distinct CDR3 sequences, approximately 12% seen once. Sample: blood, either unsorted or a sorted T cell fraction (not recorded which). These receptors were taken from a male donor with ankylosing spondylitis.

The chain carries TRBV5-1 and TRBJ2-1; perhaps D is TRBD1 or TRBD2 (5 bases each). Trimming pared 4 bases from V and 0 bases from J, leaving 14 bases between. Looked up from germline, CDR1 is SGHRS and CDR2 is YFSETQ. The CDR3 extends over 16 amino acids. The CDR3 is CASSQGPPGSYNEQFF. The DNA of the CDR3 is TGCGCCAGCAGCCAGGGACCACCGGGCTCCTACAATGAGCAGTTCTTC.

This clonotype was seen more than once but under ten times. CDR3 DNA: TGTGCCAGCAGCAATTATTGGACAGGGGTAAATGGCTACACCTTC. This translates into CASSNYWTGVNGYTF. The genes are TRBV7-2 and TRBJ1-2, with 9 positions matching TRBD1. This CDR3 comprises 15 residues. CDR1 and CDR2 from the germline V gene are SGHTA and FQGNSA. V dropped 5 bases and J dropped 6; count of bases not matched to a gene: 10.

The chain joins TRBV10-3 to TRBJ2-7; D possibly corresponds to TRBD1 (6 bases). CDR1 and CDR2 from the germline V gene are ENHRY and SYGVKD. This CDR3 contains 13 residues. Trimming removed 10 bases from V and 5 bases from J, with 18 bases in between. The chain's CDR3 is CATGVLTLDEQYF. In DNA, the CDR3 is TGTGCCACAGGGGTATTGACCTTGGACGAGCAGTACTTC.

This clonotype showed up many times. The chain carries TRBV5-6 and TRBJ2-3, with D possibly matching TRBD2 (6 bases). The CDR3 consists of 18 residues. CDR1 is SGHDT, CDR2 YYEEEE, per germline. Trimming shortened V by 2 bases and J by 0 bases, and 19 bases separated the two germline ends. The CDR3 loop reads CASSFLGGAQPSTDTQYF. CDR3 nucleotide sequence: TGTGCCAGCAGCTTTCTGGGCGGGGCCCAACCTAGCACAGATACGCAGTATTTT. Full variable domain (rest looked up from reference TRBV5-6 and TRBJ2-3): DAGVTQSPTHLIKTRGQQVTLRCSPKSGHDTVSWYQQALGQGPQFIFQYYEEEERQRGNFPDRFSGHQFPNYSSELNVNALLLGDSALYLCASSFLGGAQPSTDTQYFGPGTRLTVL.

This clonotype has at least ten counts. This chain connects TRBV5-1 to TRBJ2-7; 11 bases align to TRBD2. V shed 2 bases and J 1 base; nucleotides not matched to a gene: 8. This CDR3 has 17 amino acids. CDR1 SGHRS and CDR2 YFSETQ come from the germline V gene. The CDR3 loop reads CASSLRLAGSMSYEQYF. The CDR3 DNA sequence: TGCGCCAGCAGCTTAAGACTAGCGGGATCGATGTCCTACGAGCAGTACTTC.

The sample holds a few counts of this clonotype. CDR3 sequence reads: CSAIRLAGGKNEQFF. The DNA for the CDR3 is TGCAGTGCCATTAGACTAGCGGGAGGGAAGAATGAGCAGTTCTTC. The chain joins TRBV20-1 to TRBJ2-1; TRBD2 matches 14 bases. This CDR3 is 15 amino acids long. V lost 6 bases, J lost 7 bases, and 8 bases stayed unmatched. Germline assignment: CDR1 DFQATT and CDR2 SNEGSKA (reference sequence).

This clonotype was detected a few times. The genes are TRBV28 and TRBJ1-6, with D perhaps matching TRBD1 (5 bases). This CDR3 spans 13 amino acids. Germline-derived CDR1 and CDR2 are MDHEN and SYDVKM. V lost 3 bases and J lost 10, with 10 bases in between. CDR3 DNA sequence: TGTGCCAGCAGTTTTATAGGGGACTCACCCCTCCACTTT. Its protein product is CASSFIGDSPLHF.

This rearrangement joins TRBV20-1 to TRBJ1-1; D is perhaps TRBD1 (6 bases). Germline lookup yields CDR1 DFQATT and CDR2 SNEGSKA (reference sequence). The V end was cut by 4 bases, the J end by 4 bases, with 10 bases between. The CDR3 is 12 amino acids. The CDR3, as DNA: TGCAGTGCTAAAGACAGGAGCACTGAAGCTTTCTTT. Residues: CSAKDRSTEAFF.

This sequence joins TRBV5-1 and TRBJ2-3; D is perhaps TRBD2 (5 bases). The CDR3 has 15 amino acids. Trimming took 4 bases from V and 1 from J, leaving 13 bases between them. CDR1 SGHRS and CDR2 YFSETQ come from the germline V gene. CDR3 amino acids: CASSPTRARTDTQYF. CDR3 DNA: TGCGCCAGCAGCCCCACGCGGGCTCGCACAGATACGCAGTATTTT.

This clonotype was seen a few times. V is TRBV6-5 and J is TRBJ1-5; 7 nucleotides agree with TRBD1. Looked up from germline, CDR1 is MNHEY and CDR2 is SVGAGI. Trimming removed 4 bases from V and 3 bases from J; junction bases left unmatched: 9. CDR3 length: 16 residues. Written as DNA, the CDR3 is TGTGCCAGCAGTTTGTCGGGGACAGACAACAATCAGCCCCAGCATTTT. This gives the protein CASSLSGTDNNQPQHF.

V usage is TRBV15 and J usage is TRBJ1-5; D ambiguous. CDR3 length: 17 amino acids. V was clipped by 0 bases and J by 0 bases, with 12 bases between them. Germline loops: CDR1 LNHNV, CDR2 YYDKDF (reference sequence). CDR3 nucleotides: TGTGCCACCAGCAGAGATTACGACACCTATAGCAATCAGCCCCAGCATTTT. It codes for CATSRDYDTYSNQPQHF.

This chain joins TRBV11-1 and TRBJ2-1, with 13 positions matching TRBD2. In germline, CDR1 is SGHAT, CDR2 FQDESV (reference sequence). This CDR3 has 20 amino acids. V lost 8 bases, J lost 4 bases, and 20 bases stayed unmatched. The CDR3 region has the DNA TGTGCCAGCGACCTCAGGAGGACTAGCGGGAGAGGCGGCCCATACAATGAGCAGTTCTTC. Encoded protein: CASDLRRTSGRGGPYNEQFF.

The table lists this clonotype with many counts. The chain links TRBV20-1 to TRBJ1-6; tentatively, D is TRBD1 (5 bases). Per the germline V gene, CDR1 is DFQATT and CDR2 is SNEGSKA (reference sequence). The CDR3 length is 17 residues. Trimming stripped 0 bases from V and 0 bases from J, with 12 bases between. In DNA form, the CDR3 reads TGCAGTGCTAGAGATGGGGTTGGGACCTCCTATAATTCACCCCTCCACTTT. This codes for CSARDGVGTSYNSPLHF.

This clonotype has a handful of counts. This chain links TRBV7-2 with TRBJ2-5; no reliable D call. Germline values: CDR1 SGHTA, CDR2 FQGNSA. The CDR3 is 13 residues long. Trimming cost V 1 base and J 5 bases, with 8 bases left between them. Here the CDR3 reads CASSLGSWETQYF. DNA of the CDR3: TGTGCCAGCAGCTTAGGGAGTTGGGAGACCCAGTACTTC. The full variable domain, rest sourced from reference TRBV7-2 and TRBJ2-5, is GAGVSQSPSNKVTEKGKDVELRCDPISGHTALYWYRQSLGQGLEFLIYFQGNSAPDKSGLPSDRFSAERTGGSVSTLTIQRTQQEDSAVYLCASSLGSWETQYFGPGTRLLVL.

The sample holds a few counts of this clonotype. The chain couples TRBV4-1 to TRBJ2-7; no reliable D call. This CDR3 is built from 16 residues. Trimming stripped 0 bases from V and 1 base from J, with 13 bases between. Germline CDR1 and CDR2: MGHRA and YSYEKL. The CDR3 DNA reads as TGCGCCAGCAGCCAAGAAGAGGTACTCCAGTCCTACGAGCAGTACTTC. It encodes CASSQEEVLQSYEQYF.

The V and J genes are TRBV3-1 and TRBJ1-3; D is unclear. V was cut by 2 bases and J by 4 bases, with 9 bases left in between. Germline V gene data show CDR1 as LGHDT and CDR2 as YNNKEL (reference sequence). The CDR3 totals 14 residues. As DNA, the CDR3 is TGTGCCAGCAGCCAATGGGTAGGGGGAAACACCATATATTTT. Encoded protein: CASSQWVGGNTIYF.

The CDR3 sequence: CASSRLADAYNEQFF. The DNA of the CDR3 is TGTGCCAGCAGCCGACTAGCGGATGCCTACAATGAGCAGTTCTTC. The chain couples TRBV5-5 to TRBJ2-1, with 9 bases identical to TRBD2. The germline gives CDR1 SGHKS, CDR2 YYEKEE (reference sequence). V shed 4 bases, J shed 2 bases, and the junction held 4 bases outside the gene matches. The CDR3 runs to 15 residues.

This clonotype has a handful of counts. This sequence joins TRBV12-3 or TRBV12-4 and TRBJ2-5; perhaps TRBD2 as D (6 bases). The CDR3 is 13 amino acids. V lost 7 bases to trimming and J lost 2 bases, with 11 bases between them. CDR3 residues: CASNRDSQETQYF. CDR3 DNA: TGTGCCAGCAATAGGGACTCGCAAGAGACCCAGTACTTC.

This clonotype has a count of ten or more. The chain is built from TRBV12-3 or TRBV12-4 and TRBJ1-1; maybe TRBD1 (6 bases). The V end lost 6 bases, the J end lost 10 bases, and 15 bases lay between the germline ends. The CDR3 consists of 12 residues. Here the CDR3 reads CASSRDTLTAFF. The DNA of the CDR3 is TGTGCCAGCAGCCGGGACACTCTAACAGCTTTCTTT.

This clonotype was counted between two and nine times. The CDR3 loop is CSGPGGGPATQYF. As DNA, the CDR3 is TGCAGTGGTCCCGGCGGGGGCCCGGCTACGCAGTATTTT. The chain uses TRBV20-1 and TRBJ2-3; TRBD2 might be the D (7 bases). Germline loops: CDR1 DFQATT, CDR2 SNEGSKA (reference sequence). The ends were cut back, 7 bases at V and 8 bases at J, with 19 bases in the middle. CDR3 length: 13 residues.